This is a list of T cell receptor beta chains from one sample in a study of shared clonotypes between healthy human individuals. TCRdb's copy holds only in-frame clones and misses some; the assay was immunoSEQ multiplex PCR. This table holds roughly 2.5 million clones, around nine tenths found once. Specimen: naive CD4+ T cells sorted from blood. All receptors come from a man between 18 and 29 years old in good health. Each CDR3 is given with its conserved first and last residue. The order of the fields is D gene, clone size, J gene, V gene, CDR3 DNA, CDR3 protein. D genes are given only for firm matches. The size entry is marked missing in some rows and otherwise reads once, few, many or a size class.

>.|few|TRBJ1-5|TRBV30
TGTGCCTGGAACTCGCAGGGAGCCAATCAGCCCCAGCATTTT
CAWNSQGANQPQHF
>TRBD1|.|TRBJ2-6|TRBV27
TGTGCCAGCAGCCCTGGACGGGGGACAGGGTGGCCTGGGGCCAACGTCCTGACTTTC
CASSPGRGTGWPGANVLTF
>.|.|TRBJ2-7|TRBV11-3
TGTGCCAGCAGCTTACAGGGGCGCTCCTACGAGCAGTACTTC
CASSLQGRSYEQYF
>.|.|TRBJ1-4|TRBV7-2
TGTGCCAGCAGCTTAGAAAAGGCCCAGGGGTTTCGAGAAAAACTGTTTTTT
CASSLEKAQGFREKLFF
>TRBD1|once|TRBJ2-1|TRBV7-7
TGTGCTAGCAGCTTAGGTCGGACAGGGGATGAGCAGTTCTTC
CASSLGRTGDEQFF
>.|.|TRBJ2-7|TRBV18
TGTGCCAGCTCACCTTCGACAGACCCTCGGCACGAGCAGTACTTC
CASSPSTDPRHEQYF
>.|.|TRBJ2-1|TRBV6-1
TGTGCCAGCAGTGATGGCAGGTACAATGAGCAGTTCTTC
CASSDGRYNEQFF
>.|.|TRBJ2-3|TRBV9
TGTGCCAGCAGCGTAGGAGTTAGATCAGATACGCAGTATTTT
CASSVGVRSDTQYF
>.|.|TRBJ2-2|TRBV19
TGTGCCAGTAGTATAGATCACCCCTCTTTGCCGTCGAACACCGGGGAGCTGTTTTTT
CASSIDHPSLPSNTGELFF
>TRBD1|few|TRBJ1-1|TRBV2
TGTGCCAGCAGTGAGACAGGGTCTACGTACACTGAAGCTTTCTTT
CASSETGSTYTEAFF
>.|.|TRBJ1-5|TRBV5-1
TGCGCCAGCAGCTTGGCCGAGGGGCTGCCCCAGCATTTT
CASSLAEGLPQHF
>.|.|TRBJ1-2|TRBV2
TGTGCCAGCAGTGTTGGGTTTAGGGTTCGTGGCTACACCTTC
CASSVGFRVRGYTF
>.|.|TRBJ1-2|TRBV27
TGTGCCAGCAGGGAAGGACAGAACTATGGCTACACCTTC
CASREGQNYGYTF
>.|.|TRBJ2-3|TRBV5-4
TGTGCCAGCAGCTTGGGAGGGGAAGATACGCAGTATTTT
CASSLGGEDTQYF
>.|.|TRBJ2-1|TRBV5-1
TGCGCCAGCAGCCTCCAACGGGGTTCCGGTGAGAATGAGCAGTTCTTC
CASSLQRGSGENEQFF
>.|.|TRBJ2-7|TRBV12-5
TGTGCTAGTGGTTTGATACAGGGAGGGGACTACGAGCAGTACTTC
CASGLIQGGDYEQYF
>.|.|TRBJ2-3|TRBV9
TGTGCCAGCAGCGTTTCCCCACGCGCAGATACGCAGTATTTT
CASSVSPRADTQYF
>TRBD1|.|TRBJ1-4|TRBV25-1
TGTGCCAGCAGTGATTCTTTGACAGGGTTTAATGAAAAACTGTTTTTT
CASSDSLTGFNEKLFF
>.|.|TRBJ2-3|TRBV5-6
TGTGCCAGCAGCTTACCCAGAGGTACAGATACGCAGTATTTT
CASSLPRGTDTQYF
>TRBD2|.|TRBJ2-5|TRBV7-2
TGTGCCAGTGGGTCTAGCGGGAGGCGGGGAGAGACCCAGTACTTC
CASGSSGRRGETQYF
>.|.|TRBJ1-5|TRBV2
TGTGCCAGCAAACAGGCAAATCAGCCCCAGCATTTT
CASKQANQPQHF
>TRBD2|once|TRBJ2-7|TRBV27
TGTGCCAGCAGTCGGGAGCGGGGAGTCTCCTACGAGCAGTACTTC
CASSRERGVSYEQYF
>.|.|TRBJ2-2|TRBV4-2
TGTGCCAGCAGCCAAGAGGAGACTAGTAGTAGGGCCGGGGAGCTGTTTTTT
CASSQEETSSRAGELFF
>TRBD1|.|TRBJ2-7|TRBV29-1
TGCAGCGTTGAAGTCGGACAGGTACGACTGATCTTC
CSVEVGQVRLIF
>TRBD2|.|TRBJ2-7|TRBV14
TGTGCCAGCAGCCAAGAGAGGAGCATACTAGCGGGGCCCTACGAGCAGTACTTC
CASSQERSILAGPYEQYF
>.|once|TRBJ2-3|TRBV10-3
TGTGCCATCAGTGAGTCCGCAGATACGCAGTATTTT
CAISESADTQYF
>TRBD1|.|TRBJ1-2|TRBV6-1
TGTGCCAGCAGTTTAGGGACAGGGGAATATGGCTACACCTTC
CASSLGTGEYGYTF
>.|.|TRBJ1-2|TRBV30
TGTGCCTGGAGTGACCCCCGGGGTAACGGAAACTATGGCTACACCTTC
CAWSDPRGNGNYGYTF